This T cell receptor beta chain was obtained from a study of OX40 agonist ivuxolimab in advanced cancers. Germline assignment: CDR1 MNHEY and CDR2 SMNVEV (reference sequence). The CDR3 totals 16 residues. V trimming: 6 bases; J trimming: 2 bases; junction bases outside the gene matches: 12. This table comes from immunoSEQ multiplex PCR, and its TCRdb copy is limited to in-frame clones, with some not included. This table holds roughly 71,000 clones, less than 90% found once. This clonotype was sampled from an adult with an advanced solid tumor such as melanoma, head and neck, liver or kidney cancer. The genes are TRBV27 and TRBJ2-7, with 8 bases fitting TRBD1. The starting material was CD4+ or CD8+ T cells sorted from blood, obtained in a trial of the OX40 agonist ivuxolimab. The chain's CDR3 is CASSPFFTGGTYEQYF. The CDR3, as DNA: TGTGCCAGCAGCCCCTTTTTTACAGGGGGGACCTACGAGCAGTACTTC.